Each of the 11 T cell receptor beta chains below was sequenced from the same sample in a study of T cells in Graves' hyperthyroidism and ophthalmopathy. Amplification of TCR beta CDR3 regions used RNA as the template. Primed by the HTBI set, a first-round RT-PCR was run on the TCR CDR3. TCRdb itself ran the multiplex PCR reads through MiXCR, one entry per CDR3 protein. The data contain about 300,000 distinct CDR3 sequences, less than 30% of them singletons. Material: blood. The receptors shown here come from a man aged 35-49 years with Graves' hyperthyroidism that later progressed to Graves' ophthalmopathy.

The gene calls are TRBV6-2 or TRBV6-3 and TRBJ2-2; 10 nucleotides agree with TRBD1. The V gene's germline CDR1 is MNHEY and CDR2 SVGEGT. This CDR3 contains 20 residues. With V trimmed by 6 bases and J by 3 bases, 19 bases remained unmatched. The CDR3 protein is CASRPPGQGPRYQDTGELFF. CDR3 nucleotides: TGTGCCAGCAGGCCACCGGGACAGGGGCCCAGATATCAGGACACCGGGGAGCTGTTTTTT.

This clonotype was seen just once. The J gene is TRBJ1-5, the V gene TRBV20-1; 8 bases fit TRBD1. The junction had 17 bases not matched to a gene; V was cut back by 6 bases and J by 1 base. The CDR3 has 18 residues. Germline V gives CDR1 DFQATT, CDR2 SNEGSKA (reference sequence). The CDR3 region is CSARSGAGGSGSNQPQHF. Written as DNA, the CDR3 is TGCAGTGCCCGATCGGGGGCAGGGGGCTCTGGGAGCAATCAGCCCCAGCATTTT.

This clonotype was counted many times. V usage is TRBV20-1 and J usage is TRBJ2-5, with D tentatively TRBD1 (6 bases). The V end lost 8 bases, the J end lost 2 bases, and 21 bases lay between the germline ends. Germline V CDR1 and CDR2: DFQATT, SNEGSKA (reference sequence). The CDR3 loop spans 15 amino acids. DNA for the CDR3: TGCAGTACCAGGGCAGGGGCGCTACCACAAGAGACCCAGTACTTC. Protein sequence: CSTRAGALPQETQYF.

The sample holds many counts of this clonotype. The chain employs TRBV12-3 or TRBV12-4 and TRBJ2-2; 11 nucleotides line up with TRBD2. With V trimmed by 5 bases and J by 4 bases, 6 bases remained unmatched. The CDR3 totals 16 residues. DNA of the CDR3: TGTGCCAGCAGTACCCCTAGCGGGAGGCCCACCGGGGAGCTGTTTTTT. This codes for CASSTPSGRPTGELFF.

The chain recombines TRBV28 with TRBJ2-5; D is perhaps TRBD2 (6 bases). V lost 7 bases and J 3 bases, leaving 15 bases between the germline ends. CDR3 size: 14 residues. The germline gives CDR1 MDHEN, CDR2 SYDVKM. The CDR3 sequence: CASIKGGNKETQYF. CDR3 DNA: TGTGCCAGCATCAAAGGAGGGAACAAAGAGACCCAGTACTTC. The full variable domain, with the rest looked up from reference TRBV28 and TRBJ2-5, is DVKVTQSSRYLVKRTGEKVFLECVQDMDHENMFWYRQDPGLGLRLIYFSYDVKMKEKGDIPEGYSVSREKKERFSLILESASTNQTSMYLCASIKGGNKETQYFGPGTRLLVL.

This clonotype was counted a few times. A much bigger clone sits one base away, suggesting this may be a read error. The chain links TRBV12-3 or TRBV12-4 to TRBJ1-5; D not resolved. The germline V and J ends were trimmed by 3 bases and 6 bases, with 6 bases remaining between them. CDR3 length equals 12 residues. For the CDR3, the DNA is TGTGCCAGCAGTTTTAGTAGTCAGCCCCAGCATTTT. Protein: CASSFSSQPQHF.

This clonotype was counted many times. V usage is TRBV30 and J usage is TRBJ2-5, with TRBD1 as a possible D gene (7 bases). V was shortened by 4 bases and J by 2 bases, with 14 bases between the two germline ends. Germline V gives CDR1 GTSNPN, CDR2 SVGIG (reference sequence). This CDR3 comprises 14 residues. CDR3: CAWNRQGGQETQYF. In DNA, the CDR3 is TGTGCCTGGAATCGTCAGGGGGGACAAGAGACCCAGTACTTC.

This clonotype was recorded many times. The V and J genes are TRBV6-5 and TRBJ1-5, with 7 positions matching TRBD1. V lost 6 bases, J lost 3 bases, and 11 bases stayed unmatched. CDR1 is MNHEY, CDR2 SVGAGI, per germline. CDR3 length: 16 amino acids. The CDR3 spells CASRAPVGQINQPQHF. CDR3 DNA: TGTGCCAGCAGAGCCCCGGTGGGACAGATCAATCAGCCCCAGCATTTT.

This clonotype has at least ten counts. The V and J genes are TRBV12-3 or TRBV12-4 and TRBJ1-6; 8 positions agree with TRBD1. The CDR3 is 15 residues long. J gave up 4 bases and V 5 bases, and 4 bases lay outside the gene matches. The CDR3 spells CASSPGQEYNSPLHF. The CDR3 nucleotides read TGTGCCAGCAGTCCGGGACAGGAGTATAATTCACCCCTCCACTTT.

The gene calls are TRBV3-1 and TRBJ2-5, with D unclear. The CDR3 is made up of 14 amino acids. V lost 1 base and J 5 bases, leaving 11 bases between the germline ends. Germline CDR1 LGHDT, CDR2 YNNKEL (reference sequence). The CDR3 loop reads CASSQGLTHETQYF. The DNA for the CDR3 is TGTGCCAGCAGCCAAGGATTGACGCATGAGACCCAGTACTTC.

This clonotype was observed many times. The V gene is TRBV6-1, the J gene TRBJ2-7; TRBD2 matches 8 bases. The CDR3 covers 19 residues. The J segment lost 6 bases and the V segment lost 1 base, leaving 20 bases of the junction unmatched. The germline V gene encodes CDR1 MNHNS and CDR2 SASEGT. The CDR3 nucleotides are TGTGCCAGCAGTGAAGTGGGGACTAGACTAGCCTCTTTGATTCGCGAGCAGTACTTC. This translates into CASSEVGTRLASLIREQYF.